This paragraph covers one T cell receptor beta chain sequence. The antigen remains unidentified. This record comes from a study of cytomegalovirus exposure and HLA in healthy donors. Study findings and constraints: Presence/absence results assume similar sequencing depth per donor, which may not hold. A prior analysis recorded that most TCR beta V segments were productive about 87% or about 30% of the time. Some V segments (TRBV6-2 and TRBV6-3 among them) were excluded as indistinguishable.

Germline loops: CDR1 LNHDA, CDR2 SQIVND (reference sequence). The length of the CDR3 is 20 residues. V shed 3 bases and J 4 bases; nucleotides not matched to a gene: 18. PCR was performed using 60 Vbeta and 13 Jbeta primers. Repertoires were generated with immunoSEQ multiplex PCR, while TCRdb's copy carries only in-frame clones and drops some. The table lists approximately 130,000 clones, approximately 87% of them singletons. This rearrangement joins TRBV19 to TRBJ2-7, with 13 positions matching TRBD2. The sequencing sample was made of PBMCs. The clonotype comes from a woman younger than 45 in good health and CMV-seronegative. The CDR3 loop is CASSIGFLGLAGEEGYEQYF. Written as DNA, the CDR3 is TGTGCCAGTAGTATTGGTTTCCTTGGACTAGCGGGAGAAGAAGGATACGAGCAGTACTTC.